The following is a T cell receptor (beta chain) sequence with its context. Its antigen is still unknown. In the United States, treatment was given to all participants with HIV. At survey level, the immunoSEQ assay was run in its v3.0 version. Profiled with immunoSEQ multiplex PCR; TCRdb holds only in-frame clones, not every one. The sample has 35,000 to 45,000 clones; about 93% are singletons. V gave up 0 bases and J gave up 1 base, with 10 bases separating them. The CDR3 spans 15 residues. From germline, CDR1 is SGHAT and CDR2 FQNNGV. This specimen comes from a study of long-term antiretroviral therapy in people with HIV. Findings and caveats of the study: Diversity increased after ART yet remained lower than in transplant donor controls. Those clones which expanded before ART made up the dominant part of the repertoire at all time points.

The receptor comes from a woman aged 50 to 60 with HIV. This specimen consisted of unsorted PBMCs, obtained 4.1 years after starting antiretroviral therapy. V is TRBV11-2 and J is TRBJ2-7; TRBD1 is a possible D gene (5 bases). The CDR3 nucleotides read TGTGCCAGCAGCTTAGAAAGGGGCGGATCCTACGAGCAGTACTTC. Amino acids: CASSLERGGSYEQYF.